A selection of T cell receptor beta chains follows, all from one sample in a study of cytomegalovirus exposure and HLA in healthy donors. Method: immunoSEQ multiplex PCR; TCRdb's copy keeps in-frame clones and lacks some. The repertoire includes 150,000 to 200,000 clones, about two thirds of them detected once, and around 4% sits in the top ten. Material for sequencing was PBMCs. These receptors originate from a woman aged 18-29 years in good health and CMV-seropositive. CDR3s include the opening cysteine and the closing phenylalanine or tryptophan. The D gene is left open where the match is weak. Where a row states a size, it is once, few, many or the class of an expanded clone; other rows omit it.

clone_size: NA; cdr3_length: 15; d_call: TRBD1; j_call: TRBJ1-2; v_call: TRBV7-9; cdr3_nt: TGTGCCAGCAGCTTAGAGACAGGGGGCGATTATGGCTACACCTTC; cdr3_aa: CASSLETGGDYGYTF
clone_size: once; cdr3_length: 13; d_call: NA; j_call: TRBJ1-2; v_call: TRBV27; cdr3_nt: TGTGCCAGCAGTTTGGGACTCGACTATGGCTACACCTTC; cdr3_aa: CASSLGLDYGYTF
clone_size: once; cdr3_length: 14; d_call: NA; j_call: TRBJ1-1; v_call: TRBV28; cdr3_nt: TGTGCCAGCAGTTTTCCGACAGGCTACACTGAAGCTTTCTTT; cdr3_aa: CASSFPTGYTEAFF
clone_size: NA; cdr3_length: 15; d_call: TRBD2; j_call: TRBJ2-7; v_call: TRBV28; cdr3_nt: TGTGCCAGCAGTCGATTGCGGGAGGTCCCCTACGAGCAGTACTTC; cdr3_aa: CASSRLREVPYEQYF
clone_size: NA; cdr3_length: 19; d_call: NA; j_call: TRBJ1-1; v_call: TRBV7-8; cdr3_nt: TGTGCCAGCAGCTTAGGGTTTTCCCCCCAGACACCCCGAAGCACTGAAGCTTTCTTT; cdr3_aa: CASSLGFSPQTPRSTEAFF
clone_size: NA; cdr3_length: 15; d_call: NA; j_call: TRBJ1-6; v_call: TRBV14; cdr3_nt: TGTGCCAGCAGCCAACACACCACCTCACAGTCACCCCTCCACTTT; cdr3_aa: CASSQHTTSQSPLHF
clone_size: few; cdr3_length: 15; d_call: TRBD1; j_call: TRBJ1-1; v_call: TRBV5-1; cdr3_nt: TGCGCCAGCGAAACGACAGGGGGCGCGGGCACTGAAGCTTTCTTT; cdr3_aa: CASETTGGAGTEAFF
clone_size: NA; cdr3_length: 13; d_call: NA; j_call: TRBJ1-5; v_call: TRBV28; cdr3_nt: TGTGCCAGCAGTTTAGGCCTCGAACAGCCCCAGCATTTT; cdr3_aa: CASSLGLEQPQHF
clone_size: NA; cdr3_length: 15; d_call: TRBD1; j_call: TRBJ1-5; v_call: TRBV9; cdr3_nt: TGTGCCAGCAGCCCAGGGACAGGGACAGGTCAGCCCCAGCATTTT; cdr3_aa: CASSPGTGTGQPQHF
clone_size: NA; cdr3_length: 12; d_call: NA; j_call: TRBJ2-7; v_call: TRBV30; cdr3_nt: TGTGCCTGGAGCAGGCAGGGTCACGAGCAGTACTTC; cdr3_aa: CAWSRQGHEQYF
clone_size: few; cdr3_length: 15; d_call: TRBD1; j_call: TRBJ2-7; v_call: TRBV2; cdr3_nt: TGTGCCAGCATCTTTGACAGGGGACCTTGGGACGAGCAGTACTTC; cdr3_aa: CASIFDRGPWDEQYF
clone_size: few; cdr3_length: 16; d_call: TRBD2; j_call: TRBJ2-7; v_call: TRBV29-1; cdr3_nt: TGCAGCGTCCGGGGACTAGCGGGAGGGATCTCCTACGAGCAGTACTTC; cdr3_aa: CSVRGLAGGISYEQYF
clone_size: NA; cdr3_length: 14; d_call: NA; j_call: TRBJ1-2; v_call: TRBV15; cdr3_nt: TGTGCCACCAGCAGAGCGCGAACAGGGTTAGGCTACACCTTC; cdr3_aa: CATSRARTGLGYTF
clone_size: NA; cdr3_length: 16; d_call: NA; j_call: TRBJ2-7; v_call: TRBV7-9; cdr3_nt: TGTGCCAGCAGCCCGCCAGGGGGCGGGGGCGCCTACGAGCAGTACTTC; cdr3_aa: CASSPPGGGGAYEQYF
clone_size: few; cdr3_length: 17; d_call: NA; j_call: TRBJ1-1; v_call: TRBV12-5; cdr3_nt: TGTGCTAGTGGTTTGGTACCCGGGGAGGTTCGGAACACTGAAGCTTTCTTT; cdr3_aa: CASGLVPGEVRNTEAFF
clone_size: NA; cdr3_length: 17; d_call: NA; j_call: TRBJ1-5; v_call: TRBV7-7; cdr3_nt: TGTGCTAGCAGCTTAAATGGGGGGGCCCATAGCAATCAGCCCCAGCATTTT; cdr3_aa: CASSLNGGAHSNQPQHF
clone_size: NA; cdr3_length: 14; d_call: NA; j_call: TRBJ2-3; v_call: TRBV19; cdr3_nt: TGTGCCAGTCGCCCGACAGGAGGCACAGATACGCAGTATTTT; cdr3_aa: CASRPTGGTDTQYF
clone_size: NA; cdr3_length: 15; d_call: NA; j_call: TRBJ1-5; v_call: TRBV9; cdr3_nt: TGTGCCAGCAGCGTAGCAGGGGTTAGCAATCAGCCCCAGCATTTT; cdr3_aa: CASSVAGVSNQPQHF
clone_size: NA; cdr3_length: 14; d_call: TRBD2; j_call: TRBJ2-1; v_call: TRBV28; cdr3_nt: TGTGCCAGCCCCCCCGAAAGCGGGAGAAATGAGCAGTTCTTC; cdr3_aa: CASPPESGRNEQFF
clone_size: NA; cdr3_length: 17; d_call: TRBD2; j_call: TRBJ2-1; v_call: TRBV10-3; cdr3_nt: TGTGCCATCAGAGGAATAGCGGGAGGGCCGACCTACAATGAGCAGTTCTTC; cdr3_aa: CAIRGIAGGPTYNEQFF
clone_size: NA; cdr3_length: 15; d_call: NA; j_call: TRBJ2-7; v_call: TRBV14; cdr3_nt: TGTGCCAGCAGCCAAATCCAGGGTAGCTCCTACGAGCAGTACTTC; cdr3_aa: CASSQIQGSSYEQYF
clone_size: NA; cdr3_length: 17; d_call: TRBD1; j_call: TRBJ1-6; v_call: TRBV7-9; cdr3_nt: TGTGCCAGCAGCTTAGGAGGGGGCAACTCCTATAATTCACCCCTCCACTTT; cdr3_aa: CASSLGGGNSYNSPLHF
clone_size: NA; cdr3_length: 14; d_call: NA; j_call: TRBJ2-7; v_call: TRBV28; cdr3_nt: TGTGCCAGCACCCAGGAGGGACCCGAATACGAGCAGTACTTC; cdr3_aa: CASTQEGPEYEQYF
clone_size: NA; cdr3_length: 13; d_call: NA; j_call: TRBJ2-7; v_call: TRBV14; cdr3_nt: TGTGCCAGCAGCCAACAGGTTTTCAACGAGCAGTACTTC; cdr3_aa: CASSQQVFNEQYF
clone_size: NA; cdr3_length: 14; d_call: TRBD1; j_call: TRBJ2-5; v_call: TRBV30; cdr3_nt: TGTGCCTGGTACACCGGGACAGGAAAAGAGACCCAGTACTTC; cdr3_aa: CAWYTGTGKETQYF
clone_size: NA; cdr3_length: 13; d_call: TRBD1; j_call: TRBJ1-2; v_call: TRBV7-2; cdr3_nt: TGTGCCAGCAGCCAAGGGACAGGGGTTGGCTACACCTTC; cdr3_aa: CASSQGTGVGYTF